This T cell receptor (beta chain) appears in the sequencing data of a study of siplizumab effects on memory and regulatory T cells. TCR templates numbering 95,000 to 100,000 were assayed per sample. Sequencing was performed with immunoSEQ multiplex PCR; in TCRdb, only in-frame clones are kept and a portion is missing. The sample yields 75,000 to 95,000 clones, about 87% seen once. Study-wide findings and caveats: Alloreactive clones mapping to unstimulated subsets formed only a minor fraction. Significant reduction of alloreactive sequences traceable to unstimulated CD4+ memory cells was observed with siplizumab.

A word on this clone: The antigen remains undetermined.

After removal of 4 bases from V and 4 bases from J, the junction contained 4 bases not matched to a gene. The CDR3 runs to 14 residues. Looked up from germline, CDR1 is SGHDT and CDR2 is YYEEEE. The sequence derives from a human donor in good health. The specimen sequenced was CD4+ T cells sorted from blood. The chain carries TRBV5-6 and TRBJ1-5; 8 bases fit TRBD1. CDR3 DNA: TGTGCCAGCAGCCTCCAGGGGGCAAATCAGCCCCAGCATTTT. It yields the protein CASSLQGANQPQHF.